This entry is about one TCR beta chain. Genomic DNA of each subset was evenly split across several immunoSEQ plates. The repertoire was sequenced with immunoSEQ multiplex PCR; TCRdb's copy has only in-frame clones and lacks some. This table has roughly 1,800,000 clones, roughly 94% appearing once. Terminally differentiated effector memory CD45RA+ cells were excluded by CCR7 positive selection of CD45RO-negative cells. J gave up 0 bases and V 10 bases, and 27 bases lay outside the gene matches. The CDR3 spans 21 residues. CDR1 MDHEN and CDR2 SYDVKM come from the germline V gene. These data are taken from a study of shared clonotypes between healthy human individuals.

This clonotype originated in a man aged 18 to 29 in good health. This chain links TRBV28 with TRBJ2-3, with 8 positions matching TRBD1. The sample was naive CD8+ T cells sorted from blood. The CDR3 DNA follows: TGTGCCACCAGCAGTTTTATCGTGTCAGGGGGCCAACTTACTAGCACAGATACGCAGTATTTT. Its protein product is CATSSFIVSGGQLTSTDTQYF.